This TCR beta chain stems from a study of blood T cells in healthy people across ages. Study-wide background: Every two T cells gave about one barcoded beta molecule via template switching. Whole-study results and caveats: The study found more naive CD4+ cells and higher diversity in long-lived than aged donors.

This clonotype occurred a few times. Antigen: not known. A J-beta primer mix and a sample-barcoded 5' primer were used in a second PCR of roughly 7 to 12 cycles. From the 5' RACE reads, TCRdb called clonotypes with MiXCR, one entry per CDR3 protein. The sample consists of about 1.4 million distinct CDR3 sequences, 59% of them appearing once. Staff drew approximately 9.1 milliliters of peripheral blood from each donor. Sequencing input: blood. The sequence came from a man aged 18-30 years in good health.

In DNA, the CDR3 is TGTGCCAGCAGCTCCACAGCGAACGGTGAGCAGTTCTTC. Its translation is CASSSTANGEQFF. The chain carries TRBV12-3 or TRBV12-4 and TRBJ2-1; D uncertain. The CDR3 is 13 residues long. Trimming removed 6 bases from V and 9 bases from J, with 15 bases in between.